This T cell receptor (beta chain) is drawn from a study of blood T cell repertoires in COVID-19. Deletions cut 1 base from V and 6 bases from J, with 9 bases between. Germline-derived CDR1 and CDR2 are SGHVS and FQNEAQ. The CDR3 contains 13 residues. There are many counts of this clone. Assay used: immunoSEQ multiplex PCR; TCRdb lists only in-frame clones, some missing. The sample contains about 75,000 clones, 85% to 90% of which appear only once. The chain couples TRBV7-8 to TRBJ1-1, with a possible D match to TRBD1 (5 bases). This sequence originates from a human donor in a cohort sampled during active COVID-19. The sample consisted of peripheral blood. CDR3 DNA sequence: TGTGCCAGCAGCTTAGGTGGGGGGGCTGAAGCTTTCTTT. Translation gives CASSLGGGAEAFF.